This entry describes one TCR beta chain. The target antigen is unknown. Other DNA sequences in this sample translate to the same CDR3. Sequencing targeted expressed TCRB transcripts, as all isolated RNA had been reverse transcribed. TCRdb keeps only in-frame clones here, not all; method: immunoSEQ multiplex PCR. Found here are 500,000 to 800,000 clones, 9.5% to 15% of them singletons; the top ten hold around 0.12%. The data were obtained in a study of beta chain features in type 1 diabetes. Study findings and constraints: Shorter TCRB CDR3s, moderately but significantly so, were found in Type 1 diabetes patients in all four CD4+ subsets.

The V end lost 2 bases, the J end lost 0 bases, and 8 bases lay between the germline ends. The CDR3 extends over 15 amino acids. Germline CDR1 is MNHEY and CDR2 is SVGAGI. The J gene is TRBJ2-1, the V gene TRBV6-5, with D possibly TRBD2 on 6 matching bases. Material: naive CD4+ T cells from blood. The receptor's source is a man aged 25 to 40 with type 1 diabetes. For the CDR3, the DNA is TGTGCCAGCAGTTACGCGGGGAGCTCCTACAATGAGCAGTTCTTC. Translated: CASSYAGSSYNEQFF.